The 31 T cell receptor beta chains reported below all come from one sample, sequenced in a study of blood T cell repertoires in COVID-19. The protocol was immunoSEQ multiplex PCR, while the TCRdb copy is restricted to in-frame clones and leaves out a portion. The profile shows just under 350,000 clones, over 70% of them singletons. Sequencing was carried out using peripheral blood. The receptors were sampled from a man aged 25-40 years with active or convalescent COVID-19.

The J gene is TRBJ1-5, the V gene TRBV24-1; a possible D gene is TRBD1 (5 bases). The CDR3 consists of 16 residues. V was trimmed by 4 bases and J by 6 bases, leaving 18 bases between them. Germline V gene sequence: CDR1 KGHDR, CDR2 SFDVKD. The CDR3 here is CATSDTQGPSGQPQHF. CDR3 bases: TGTGCCACCAGTGACACTCAGGGTCCGTCTGGTCAGCCCCAGCATTTT.

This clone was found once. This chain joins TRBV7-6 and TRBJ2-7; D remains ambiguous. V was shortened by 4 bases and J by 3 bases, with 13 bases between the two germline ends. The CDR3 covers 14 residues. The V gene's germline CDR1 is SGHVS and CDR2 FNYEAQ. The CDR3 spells CASSSEDIDYEQYF. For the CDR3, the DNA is TGTGCCAGCAGCTCCGAAGACATCGACTACGAGCAGTACTTC.

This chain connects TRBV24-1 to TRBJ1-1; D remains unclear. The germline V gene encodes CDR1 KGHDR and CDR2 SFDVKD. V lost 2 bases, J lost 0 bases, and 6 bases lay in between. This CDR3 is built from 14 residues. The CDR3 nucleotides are TGTGCCACCAGTGATTCTAGGATGAACACTGAAGCTTTCTTT. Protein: CATSDSRMNTEAFF.

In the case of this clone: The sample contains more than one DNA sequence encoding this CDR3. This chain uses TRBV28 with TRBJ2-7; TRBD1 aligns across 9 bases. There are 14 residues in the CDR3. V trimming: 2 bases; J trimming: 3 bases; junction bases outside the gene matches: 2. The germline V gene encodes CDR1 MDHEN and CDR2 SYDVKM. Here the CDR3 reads CASSLNRGLYEQYF. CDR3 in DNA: TGTGCCAGCAGTTTAAACAGGGGGCTCTACGAGCAGTACTTC.

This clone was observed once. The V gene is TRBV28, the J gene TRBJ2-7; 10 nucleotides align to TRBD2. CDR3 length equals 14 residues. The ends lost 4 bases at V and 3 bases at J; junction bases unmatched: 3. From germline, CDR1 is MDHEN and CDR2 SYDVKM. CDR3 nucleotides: TGTGCCAGCAGTTCTAGGACTAGCGGCTACGAGCAGTACTTC. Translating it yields CASSSRTSGYEQYF. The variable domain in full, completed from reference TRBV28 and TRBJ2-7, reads DVKVTQSSRYLVKRTGEKVFLECVQDMDHENMFWYRQDPGLGLRLIYFSYDVKMKEKGDIPEGYSVSREKKERFSLILESASTNQTSMYLCASSSRTSGYEQYFGPGTRLTVT.

This CDR3 reads CASSMSGRDGGYEQYF. CDR3 sequence (DNA): TGTGCCAGTAGTATGAGCGGGAGAGACGGGGGCTACGAGCAGTACTTC. The chain is built from TRBV19 and TRBJ2-7; TRBD2 agrees at 8 bases. The trim removed 3 bases at V and 3 bases at J, leaving 10 bases unmatched. The germline gives CDR1 LNHDA, CDR2 SQIVND (reference sequence). CDR3 length: 16 residues.

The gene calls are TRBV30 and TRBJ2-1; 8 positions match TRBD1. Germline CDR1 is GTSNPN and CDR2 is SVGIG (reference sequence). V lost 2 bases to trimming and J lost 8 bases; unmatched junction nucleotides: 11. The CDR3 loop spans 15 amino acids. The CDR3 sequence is CAWSNRGQDGDEQFF. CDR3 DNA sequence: TGTGCCTGGAGTAACCGGGGACAGGACGGGGATGAGCAGTTCTTC.

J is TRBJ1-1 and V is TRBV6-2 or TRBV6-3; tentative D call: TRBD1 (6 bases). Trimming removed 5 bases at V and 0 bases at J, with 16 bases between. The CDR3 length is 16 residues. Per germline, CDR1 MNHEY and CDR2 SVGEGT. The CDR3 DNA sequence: TGTGCCAGCAGTACTAACAGGGTTATGCTGAACACTGAAGCTTTCTTT. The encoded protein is CASSTNRVMLNTEAFF.

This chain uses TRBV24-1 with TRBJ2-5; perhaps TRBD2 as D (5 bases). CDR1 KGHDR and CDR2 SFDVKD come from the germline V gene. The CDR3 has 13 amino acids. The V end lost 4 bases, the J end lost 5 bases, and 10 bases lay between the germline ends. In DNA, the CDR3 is TGTGCCACCAGTGACTGGGGAGCTGAGACCCAGTACTTC. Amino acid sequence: CATSDWGAETQYF.

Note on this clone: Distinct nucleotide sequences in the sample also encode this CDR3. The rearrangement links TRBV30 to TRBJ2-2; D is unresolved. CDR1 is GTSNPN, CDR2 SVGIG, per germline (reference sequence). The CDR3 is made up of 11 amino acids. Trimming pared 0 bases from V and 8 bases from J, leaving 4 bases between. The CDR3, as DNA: TGTGCCTGGAGTGTACTAGGGGAGCTGTTTTTT. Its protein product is CAWSVLGELFF.

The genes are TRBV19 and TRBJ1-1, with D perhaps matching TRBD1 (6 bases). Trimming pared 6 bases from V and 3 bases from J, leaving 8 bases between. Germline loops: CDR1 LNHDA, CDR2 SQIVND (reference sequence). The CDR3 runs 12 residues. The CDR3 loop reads CASSPGDTEAFF. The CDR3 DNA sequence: TGTGCCAGTAGCCCAGGGGACACTGAAGCTTTCTTT.

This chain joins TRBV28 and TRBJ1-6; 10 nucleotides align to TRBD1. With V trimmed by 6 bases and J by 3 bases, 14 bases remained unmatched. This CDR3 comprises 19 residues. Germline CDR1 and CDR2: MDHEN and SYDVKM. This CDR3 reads CASSPIGDRGFYYNSPLHF. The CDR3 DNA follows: TGTGCCAGCAGCCCTATAGGGGACAGGGGTTTCTACTATAATTCACCCCTCCACTTT.

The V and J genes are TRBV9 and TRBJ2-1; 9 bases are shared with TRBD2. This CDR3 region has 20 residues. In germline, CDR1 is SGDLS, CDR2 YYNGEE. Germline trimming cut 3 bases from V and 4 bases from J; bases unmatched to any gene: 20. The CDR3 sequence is CASSALGAGAGGLYYNEQFF. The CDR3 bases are TGTGCCAGCAGCGCCCTAGGAGCCGGGGCGGGAGGGCTTTATTACAATGAGCAGTTCTTC.

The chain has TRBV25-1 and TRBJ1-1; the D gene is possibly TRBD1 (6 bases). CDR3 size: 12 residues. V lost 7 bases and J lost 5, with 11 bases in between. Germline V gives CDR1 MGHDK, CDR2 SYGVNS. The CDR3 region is CASKGDWTEAFF. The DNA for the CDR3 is TGTGCCAGCAAGGGGGATTGGACTGAAGCTTTCTTT.

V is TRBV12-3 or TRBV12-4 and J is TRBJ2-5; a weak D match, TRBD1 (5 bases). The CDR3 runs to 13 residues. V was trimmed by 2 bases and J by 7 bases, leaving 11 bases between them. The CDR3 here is CASSLSTGGTQYF. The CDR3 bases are TGTGCCAGCAGTTTAAGTACAGGTGGGACCCAGTACTTC.

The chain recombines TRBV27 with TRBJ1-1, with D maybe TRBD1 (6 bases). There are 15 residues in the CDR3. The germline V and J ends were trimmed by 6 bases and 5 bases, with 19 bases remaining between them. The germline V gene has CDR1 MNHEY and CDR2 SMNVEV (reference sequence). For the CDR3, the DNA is TGTGCCAGCAGACGGACAGCGAACTTGGGGACTGAAGCTTTCTTT. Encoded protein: CASRRTANLGTEAFF.

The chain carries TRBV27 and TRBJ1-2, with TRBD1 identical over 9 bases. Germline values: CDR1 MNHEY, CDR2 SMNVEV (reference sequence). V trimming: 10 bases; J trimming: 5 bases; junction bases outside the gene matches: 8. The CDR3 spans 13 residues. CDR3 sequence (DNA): TGTGCCACACGAACAGGGGGCGCTTATGGCTACACCTTC. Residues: CATRTGGAYGYTF.

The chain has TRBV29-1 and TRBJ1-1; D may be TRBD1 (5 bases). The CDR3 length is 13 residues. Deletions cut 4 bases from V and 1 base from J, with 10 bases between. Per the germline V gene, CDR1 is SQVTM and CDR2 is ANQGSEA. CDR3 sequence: CSVGPTGNTEAFF. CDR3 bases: TGCAGCGTTGGGCCCACAGGGAACACTGAAGCTTTCTTT. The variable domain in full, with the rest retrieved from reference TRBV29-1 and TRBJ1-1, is SAVISQKPSRDICQRGTSLTIQCQVDSQVTMMFWYRQQPGQSLTLIATANQGSEATYESGFVIDKFPISRPNLTFSTLTVSNMSPEDSSIYLCSVGPTGNTEAFFGQGTRLTVV.

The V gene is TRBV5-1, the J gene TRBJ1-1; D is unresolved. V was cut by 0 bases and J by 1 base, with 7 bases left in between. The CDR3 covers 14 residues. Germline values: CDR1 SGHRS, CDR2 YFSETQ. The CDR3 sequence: CASSLAGWNTEAFF. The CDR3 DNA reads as TGCGCCAGCAGCTTGGCGGGTTGGAACACTGAAGCTTTCTTT.

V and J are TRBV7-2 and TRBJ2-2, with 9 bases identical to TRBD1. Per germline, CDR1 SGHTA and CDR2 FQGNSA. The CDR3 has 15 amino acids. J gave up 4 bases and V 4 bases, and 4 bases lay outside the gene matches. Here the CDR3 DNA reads TGTGCCAGCAGCTCACGACAGGGGGTCACCGGGGAGCTGTTTTTT. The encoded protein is CASSSRQGVTGELFF.

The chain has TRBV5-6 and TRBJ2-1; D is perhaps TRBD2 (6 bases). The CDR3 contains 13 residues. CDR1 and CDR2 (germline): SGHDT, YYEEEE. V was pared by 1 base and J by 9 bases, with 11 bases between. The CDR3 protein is CASSLLGGSEQFF. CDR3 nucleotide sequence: TGTGCCAGCAGCTTGCTCGGGGGAAGTGAGCAGTTCTTC.

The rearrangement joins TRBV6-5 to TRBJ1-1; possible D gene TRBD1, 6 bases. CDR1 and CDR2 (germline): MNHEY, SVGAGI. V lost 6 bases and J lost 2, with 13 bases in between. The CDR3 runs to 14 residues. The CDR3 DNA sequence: TGTGCCAGCAGCCAGACAGGCGTCAACACTGAAGCTTTCTTT. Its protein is CASSQTGVNTEAFF.

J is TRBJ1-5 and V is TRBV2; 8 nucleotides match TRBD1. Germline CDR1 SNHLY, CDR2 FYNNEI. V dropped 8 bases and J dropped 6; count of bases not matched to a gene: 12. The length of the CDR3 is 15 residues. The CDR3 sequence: CASEATGARSQPQHF. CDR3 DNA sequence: TGTGCCAGCGAAGCGACAGGGGCTCGGTCTCAGCCCCAGCATTTT.

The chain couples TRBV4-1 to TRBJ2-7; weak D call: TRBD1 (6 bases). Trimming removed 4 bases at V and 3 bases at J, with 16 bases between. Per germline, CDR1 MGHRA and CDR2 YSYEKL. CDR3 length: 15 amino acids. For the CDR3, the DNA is TGCGCCAGCAGCCGTGTAGGGACACCAAGCTACGAGCAGTACTTC. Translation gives CASSRVGTPSYEQYF.

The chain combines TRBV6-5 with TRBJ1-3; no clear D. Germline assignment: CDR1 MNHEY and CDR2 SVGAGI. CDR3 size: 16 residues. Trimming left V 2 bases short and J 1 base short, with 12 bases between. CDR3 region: CASSYAYFGSGNTIYF. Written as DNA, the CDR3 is TGTGCCAGCAGTTACGCATATTTCGGGTCTGGAAACACCATATATTTT.

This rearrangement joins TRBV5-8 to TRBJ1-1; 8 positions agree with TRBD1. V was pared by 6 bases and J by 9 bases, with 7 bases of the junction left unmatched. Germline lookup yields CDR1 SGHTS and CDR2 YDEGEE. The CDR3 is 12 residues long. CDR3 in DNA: TGTGCCAGCACCTGGACAGGGAGACAAGCTTTCTTT. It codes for CASTWTGRQAFF.

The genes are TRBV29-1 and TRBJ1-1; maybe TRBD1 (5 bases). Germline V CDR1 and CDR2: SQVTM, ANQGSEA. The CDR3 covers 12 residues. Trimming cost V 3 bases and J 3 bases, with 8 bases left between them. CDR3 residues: CSVEGRYTEAFF. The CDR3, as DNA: TGCAGCGTTGAGGGGCGGTACACTGAAGCTTTCTTT.

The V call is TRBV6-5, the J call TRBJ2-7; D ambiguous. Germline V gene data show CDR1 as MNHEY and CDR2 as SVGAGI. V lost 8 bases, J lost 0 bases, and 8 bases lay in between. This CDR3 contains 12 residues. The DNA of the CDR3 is TGTGCCAGCGGAGTGAGCTCCTACGAGCAGTACTTC. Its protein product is CASGVSSYEQYF.

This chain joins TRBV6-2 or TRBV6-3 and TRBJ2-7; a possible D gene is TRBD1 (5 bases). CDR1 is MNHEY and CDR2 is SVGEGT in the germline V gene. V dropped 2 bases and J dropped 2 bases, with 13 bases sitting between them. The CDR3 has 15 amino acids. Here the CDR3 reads CASSYRQGMPYEQYF. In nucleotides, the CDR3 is TGTGCCAGCAGTTACAGGCAGGGCATGCCCTACGAGCAGTACTTC.

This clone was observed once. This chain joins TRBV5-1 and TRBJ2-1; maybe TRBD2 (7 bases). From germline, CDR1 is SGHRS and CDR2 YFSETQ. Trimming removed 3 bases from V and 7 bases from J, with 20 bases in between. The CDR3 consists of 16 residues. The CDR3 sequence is CASSSSRGARRNEQFF. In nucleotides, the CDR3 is TGCGCCAGCAGCTCGTCCCGGGGGGCCCGAAGGAATGAGCAGTTCTTC.

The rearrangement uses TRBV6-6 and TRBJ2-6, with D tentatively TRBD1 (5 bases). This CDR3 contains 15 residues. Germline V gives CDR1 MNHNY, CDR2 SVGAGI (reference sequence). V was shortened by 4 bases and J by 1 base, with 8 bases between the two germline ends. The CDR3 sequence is CASSLAGSGANVLTF. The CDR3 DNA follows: TGTGCCAGCAGTTTAGCAGGGTCTGGGGCCAACGTCCTGACTTTC.